These 22 T cell receptor beta chains came from one sample sequenced in a study of response to subunit inactivated influenza vaccine. Each CDR3 protein is one row after TCRdb ran MiXCR on the RT-PCR reads. The sample carries a few hundred thousand distinct CDR3 sequences, approximately 15% recorded once. Sequences were derived from PBMCs from blood, sampled about 13 days after vaccination. These receptors originate from a man in his forties or fifties who received an inactivated influenza vaccine.

This chain connects TRBV5-4 to TRBJ2-5; the D gene is possibly TRBD1 (6 bases). Trimming removed 4 bases from V and 5 bases from J, with 12 bases in between. Germline V CDR1 and CDR2: SGHNT, YYREEE (reference sequence). The CDR3 length is 13 residues. Written as DNA, the CDR3 is TGTGCCAGCAGCCCGGGACAAACGGAGACCCAGTACTTC. Its protein is CASSPGQTETQYF.

This clonotype was counted a few times. This sequence joins TRBV12-3 or TRBV12-4 and TRBJ2-2; D possibly corresponds to TRBD1 (6 bases). Trimming took 5 bases from V and 6 from J, leaving 16 bases between them. The CDR3 runs 15 residues. This CDR3 reads CASSPRDTFAGELFF. CDR3 in DNA: TGTGCCAGCAGTCCCCGGGACACTTTCGCCGGGGAGCTGTTTTTT.

The V call is TRBV6-1, the J call TRBJ2-3; the match to TRBD2 covers 8 bases. V shed 7 bases and J 1 base; nucleotides not matched to a gene: 7. The germline V gene encodes CDR1 MNHNS and CDR2 SASEGT. CDR3 length: 15 residues. The CDR3 sequence: CASTDSGDRTDTQYF. Written as DNA, the CDR3 is TGTGCCAGCACTGATAGCGGGGACCGCACAGATACGCAGTATTTT.

The gene calls are TRBV5-1 and TRBJ1-3, with D unclear. Per germline, CDR1 SGHRS and CDR2 YFSETQ. V dropped 9 bases and J dropped 0 bases, with 16 bases sitting between them. CDR3 length equals 15 residues. Here the CDR3 reads CATRPGDYSGNTIYF. The CDR3 DNA follows: TGCGCCACCCGCCCCGGAGATTACTCTGGAAACACCATATATTTT.

J is TRBJ1-2 and V is TRBV20-1; no clear D gene. CDR3 length equals 13 residues. Germline V gene data show CDR1 as DFQATT and CDR2 as SNEGSKA (reference sequence). Trimming cost V 1 base and J 3 bases, with 9 bases left between them. CDR3 sequence (DNA): TGCAGTGCTAGAGGCAACATCGACTATGGCTACACCTTC. This sequence encodes CSARGNIDYGYTF.

J is TRBJ2-2 and V is TRBV9; the match to TRBD2 covers 10 bases. J was trimmed by 7 bases and V by 3 bases; bases with no gene match: 9. Germline V gene data show CDR1 as SGDLS and CDR2 as YYNGEE. CDR3 length equals 16 residues. CDR3 amino acids: CASSAVAGGNGGELFF. The CDR3 bases are TGTGCCAGCAGCGCCGTAGCGGGGGGCAATGGCGGGGAGCTGTTTTTT.

This sequence joins TRBV7-2 and TRBJ2-7; 8 bases match TRBD2. V was pared by 4 bases and J by 6 bases, with 11 bases of the junction left unmatched. This CDR3 comprises 15 residues. Looked up from germline, CDR1 is SGHTA and CDR2 is FQGNSA. CDR3 in amino acids: CASSSSLTGGGEQYF. In DNA form, the CDR3 reads TGTGCCAGCAGCTCATCACTAACGGGAGGGGGCGAGCAGTACTTC.

This clonotype was counted a few times. This chain links TRBV10-3 with TRBJ1-3; D is ambiguous. Germline CDR1 reads ENHRY; CDR2 reads SYGVKD. The CDR3 is made up of 13 amino acids. Trimming pared 11 bases from V and 4 bases from J, leaving 15 bases between. CDR3 protein: CAVGFQSGNTIYF. CDR3 sequence (DNA): TGTGCCGTCGGGTTTCAATCCGGAAACACCATATATTTT.

The chain recombines TRBV10-3 with TRBJ1-1; 7 bases fit TRBD1. CDR1 is ENHRY and CDR2 is SYGVKD in the germline V gene. V dropped 6 bases and J dropped 0; count of bases not matched to a gene: 7. This CDR3 is 15 amino acids long. CDR3 in DNA: TGTGCCATCAGCCGGACAGGTCAGATGAACACTGAAGCTTTCTTT. Translated, it gives CAISRTGQMNTEAFF.

This clonotype was recorded only once. The CDR3 does not end in the conserved phenylalanine or tryptophan, so this is likely a read error. CDR3 in DNA: TGTGCCAGCAGTGAACTAGCGGGGGGTGCCGGGGAGCTGTTTTCT. It yields the protein CASSELAGGAGELFS. The chain employs TRBV28 and TRBJ2-2, with TRBD2 identical over 12 bases. Trimming took 5 bases from V and 6 from J; bases not matched to a gene: 4. Germline V CDR1 and CDR2: MDHEN, SYDVKM. The CDR3 loop spans 15 amino acids.

This rearrangement joins TRBV7-2 to TRBJ1-3, with 9 bases matching TRBD1. The length of the CDR3 is 15 residues. CDR1 and CDR2 (germline): SGHTA, FQGNSA. J lost 2 bases, V lost 4 bases, and 3 bases had no gene match. CDR3 DNA: TGTGCCAGCAGCTCACAGGGGGCGCCTGGAAACACCATATATTTT. Translation: CASSSQGAPGNTIYF. The full variable domain, its missing parts supplied by reference TRBV7-2 and TRBJ1-3, is GAGVSQSPSNKVTEKGKDVELRCDPISGHTALYWYRQSLGQGLEFLIYFQGNSAPDKSGLPSDRFSAERTGGSVSTLTIQRTQQEDSAVYLCASSSQGAPGNTIYFGEGSWLTVV.

This clonotype was counted only a few times. The V gene is TRBV12-3 or TRBV12-4, the J gene TRBJ2-1; TRBD2 matches 9 bases. Unmatched junction bases numbered 5, after V lost 2 bases and J lost 9 bases. The CDR3 has 14 residues. The CDR3 DNA sequence: TGTGCCAGCAGTTTATTAGCGGGAGTTCGTGAGCAGTTCTTC. It translates to CASSLLAGVREQFF.

The chain carries TRBV29-1 and TRBJ2-7; D remains ambiguous. The V and J ends lost 7 bases and 5 bases respectively, with 12 bases between them. CDR3 length equals 11 residues. CDR1 is SQVTM and CDR2 is ANQGSEA in the germline V gene. CDR3 nucleotides: TGCAGCGCAACCTTGTCCGACGAGCAGTACTTC. Its protein is CSATLSDEQYF.

The chain uses TRBV7-2 and TRBJ2-3, with D perhaps matching TRBD2 (7 bases). Trimming cost V 6 bases and J 2 bases, with 12 bases left between them. The CDR3 is made up of 14 amino acids. Germline loops: CDR1 SGHTA, CDR2 FQGNSA. CDR3 sequence reads: CASRRGRATDTQYF. CDR3 coding DNA: TGTGCCAGCAGAAGGGGGAGGGCCACAGATACGCAGTATTTT.

The chain recombines TRBV7-9 with TRBJ2-1, with 13 bases lining up with TRBD2. This CDR3 contains 16 residues. J was trimmed by 2 bases and V by 3 bases; bases with no gene match: 1. Germline CDR1 is SEHNR and CDR2 is FQNEAQ (reference sequence). The CDR3 DNA sequence: TGTGCCAGCAGCTTGACTAGCGGGGGGACCTACAATGAGCAGTTCTTC. It is translated as CASSLTSGGTYNEQFF.

This CDR3 reads CATSFGQNTGELFF. CDR3 nucleotide sequence: TGTGCCACCAGCTTTGGCCAGAACACCGGGGAGCTGTTTTTT. The chain uses TRBV15 and TRBJ2-2; D remains ambiguous. The germline V and J ends were trimmed by 5 bases and 1 base, with 8 bases remaining between them. The germline V gene has CDR1 LNHNV and CDR2 YYDKDF (reference sequence). This CDR3 spans 14 amino acids.

In this sample, this clonotype turned up many times. V gene TRBV10-3 combines with J gene TRBJ2-7; 8 nucleotides line up with TRBD2. The germline V gene encodes CDR1 ENHRY and CDR2 SYGVKD. The CDR3 has 17 residues. The junction had 10 bases not matched to a gene; V was cut back by 0 bases and J by 3 bases. The CDR3 sequence: CAISESASGYRHYEQYF. The CDR3 DNA follows: TGTGCCATCAGTGAGTCGGCTAGCGGGTATCGGCACTACGAGCAGTACTTC.

The chain is built from TRBV3-1 and TRBJ2-3, with TRBD2 as a possible D gene (6 bases). V lost 1 base and J lost 2, with 13 bases in between. Germline V lookup: CDR1 LGHDT, CDR2 YNNKEL (reference sequence). The CDR3 covers 16 residues. CDR3 sequence reads: CASSQGGRGPTDTQYF. DNA of the CDR3: TGTGCCAGCAGCCAAGGTGGGCGGGGACCCACAGATACGCAGTATTTT.

This clonotype has a handful of counts. The V and J genes are TRBV4-1 and TRBJ2-1; D is ambiguous. Between the trimmed V and J ends, which lost 0 bases and 2 bases, there was a span of 5 bases. The CDR3 has 14 amino acids. Looked up from germline, CDR1 is MGHRA and CDR2 is YSYEKL. As DNA, the CDR3 is TGCGCCAGCAGCCAAGATGTGCCCTACAATGAGCAGTTCTTC. Translated, it gives CASSQDVPYNEQFF.

This clonotype was recorded a few times. Here the CDR3 DNA reads TGTGCTAGTGGTTTGATACTAGCGGCATCGATCACCGGGGAGCTGTTTTTT. This sequence encodes CASGLILAASITGELFF. This chain connects TRBV12-5 to TRBJ2-2; 8 bases are a match to TRBD2. CDR1 LGHNT and CDR2 FRNRAP come from the germline V gene. This CDR3 region has 17 residues. The V and J ends lost 2 bases and 4 bases, in that order; junction bases with no gene match: 9.

The V gene is TRBV28, the J gene TRBJ1-2, with D possibly matching TRBD1 (6 bases). The CDR3 spans 14 residues. V shed 4 bases and J shed 4 bases, with 13 bases lying between them. Germline lookup yields CDR1 MDHEN and CDR2 SYDVKM. Here the CDR3 DNA reads TGTGCCAGCAGTTGGGGGGGACACCCCTATGGCTACACCTTC. The encoded protein is CASSWGGHPYGYTF.

The V and J genes are TRBV5-1 and TRBJ2-7; D call uncertain. Germline V gene sequence: CDR1 SGHRS, CDR2 YFSETQ. The V gene lost 1 base and the J gene lost 4 bases, with 9 bases spanning the gap. CDR3 length: 13 residues. The CDR3: CASSLTAEYEQYF. The CDR3 nucleotides are TGCGCCAGCAGCTTGACCGCAGAATACGAGCAGTACTTC.